This is a list of T cell receptor beta chains from one sample in a study of prognosis after radiotherapy for stage I lung cancer. TCRdb ran MiXCR on the multiplex PCR reads and lists one entry per CDR3 protein. The sample lists around 28,000 distinct CDR3 sequences; about half were seen once. The sample in question was PBMCs, obtained before or after stereotactic body radiation therapy (not recorded which). The receptors were gathered from a donor at least 50 years old with non-small cell lung cancer. The CDR3 runs from the conserved cysteine through the conserved F or W. A D gene is named only where the DNA matches it firmly. For some rows the clone size is stated as once, few or many, or as a class when expanded; others skip it.

clone size: many; V gene: TRBV18; J gene: TRBJ2-7; D gene: .; CDR3 DNA: TGTGCCAGCTCACCACCCTACGGCGGATCCGGCGAGCAGTACTTC; CDR3 protein: CASSPPYGGSGEQYF
clone size: once; V gene: TRBV11-3; J gene: TRBJ2-2; D gene: .; CDR3 DNA: TGTACCAGCAGCTTATGGGGAAACACCGGGGAGCTGTTTTTT; CDR3 protein: CTSSLWGNTGELFF
clone size: .; V gene: TRBV20-1; J gene: TRBJ1-2; D gene: .; CDR3 DNA: TGCAGTGCCCCGCAGGCAGGGGCGAACTATGGCTACACCTTC; CDR3 protein: CSAPQAGANYGYTF
clone size: .; V gene: TRBV7-3; J gene: TRBJ2-6; D gene: TRBD1; CDR3 DNA: TGTGCCAGCAGCCGGTGCCCAGGGGGCGTTGGGGCCAACGTCCTTACTTTC; CDR3 protein: CASSRCPGGVGANVLTF
clone size: .; V gene: TRBV6-1; J gene: TRBJ2-7; D gene: .; CDR3 DNA: TGTGCCATCATTCCCGCTTTGCCCAGTGCGGAGCAGTACTTC; CDR3 protein: CAIIPALPSAEQYF
clone size: .; V gene: TRBV10-3; J gene: TRBJ2-7; D gene: .; CDR3 DNA: TGTGCCTCTAGACCCGTGACTATCGGCCGTACATACGAGCAGTACTTC; CDR3 protein: CASRPVTIGRTYEQYF
clone size: many; V gene: TRBV30; J gene: TRBJ2-1; D gene: .; CDR3 DNA: TGTGCCTGGACCTCCCTGACCTTCTACAATGAGCAGTTCTTC; CDR3 protein: CAWTSLTFYNEQFF
clone size: .; V gene: TRBV11-3; J gene: TRBJ2-1; D gene: TRBD2; CDR3 DNA: TGTGCCAGCAGCCCCGGAGTAGCGGGAGACAATGAGCAGTTCTTC; CDR3 protein: CASSPGVAGDNEQFF
clone size: .; V gene: TRBV2; J gene: TRBJ1-1; D gene: TRBD1; CDR3 DNA: TGTGCCAGCAGTGTACAGGGGGCTTTTTTACGAGCTTTCTTT; CDR3 protein: CASSVQGAFLRAFF
clone size: many; V gene: TRBV12-3/TRBV12-4; J gene: TRBJ2-2; D gene: TRBD1; CDR3 DNA: TGTGCCAGCAGTACAGGGGGCACCGGGGAGCTGTTTTTT; CDR3 protein: CASSTGGTGELFF
clone size: .; V gene: TRBV2; J gene: TRBJ2-5; D gene: TRBD2; CDR3 DNA: TGTGCCAGCAGTGCGGCGGGAGGATTAGAGACCCAGTACTTC; CDR3 protein: CASSAAGGLETQYF
clone size: many; V gene: TRBV9; J gene: TRBJ2-7; D gene: .; CDR3 DNA: TGTGCCAGCAGCGTAGGTCCGAGCAGGGACGAGCAGTACTTC; CDR3 protein: CASSVGPSRDEQYF
clone size: many; V gene: TRBV4-2; J gene: TRBJ2-5; D gene: TRBD2; CDR3 DNA: TGTGCCAGCGGCAAGATTGGGGGGGGGGAGACCCAGTACTTC; CDR3 protein: CASGKIGGGETQYF
clone size: .; V gene: TRBV2; J gene: TRBJ2-7; D gene: .; CDR3 DNA: TGTACCAGTGACCGTGATACCTACGAGCAGTACTTC; CDR3 protein: CTSDRDTYEQYF
clone size: many; V gene: TRBV4-3; J gene: TRBJ2-6; D gene: .; CDR3 DNA: TGCGCCAGCAGCCCAAGAAGAGCCGGGGCCAACGTCCTGACTTTC; CDR3 protein: CASSPRRAGANVLTF
clone size: many; V gene: TRBV5-1; J gene: TRBJ2-1; D gene: .; CDR3 DNA: TGCGCCAGCAGCTTCTCAGCAGGGTCAAACGATGAGCAGTTCTTC; CDR3 protein: CASSFSAGSNDEQFF
clone size: .; V gene: TRBV20-1; J gene: TRBJ1-2; D gene: TRBD1; CDR3 DNA: TGCAGTGCTAGAGCGGGAGGGGGCGCCTATGGCTACACCTTC; CDR3 protein: CSARAGGGAYGYTF
clone size: .; V gene: TRBV2; J gene: TRBJ2-1; D gene: TRBD2; CDR3 DNA: TGTGCCAGCAGTGGCCCCCGTGCGGGAGGAAGGAATGAGCAGTTCTTC; CDR3 protein: CASSGPRAGGRNEQFF
clone size: .; V gene: TRBV2; J gene: TRBJ1-6; D gene: TRBD1; CDR3 DNA: TGTGCCAGCAGTGAAGCGACAGGGGGTAATTCACCCCTCCACTTT; CDR3 protein: CASSEATGGNSPLHF
clone size: .; V gene: TRBV7-3; J gene: TRBJ2-2; D gene: TRBD2; CDR3 DNA: TGTGCCAGCAGCTTCCTAGCGGGAGGGGACGGGGAGCTGTTTTTT; CDR3 protein: CASSFLAGGDGELFF
clone size: .; V gene: TRBV20-1; J gene: TRBJ2-1; D gene: TRBD2; CDR3 DNA: TGCAGTGCTATAGCGGGAAGCTCCTACAATGAGCAGTTCTTC; CDR3 protein: CSAIAGSSYNEQFF
clone size: .; V gene: TRBV11-2; J gene: TRBJ2-6; D gene: .; CDR3 DNA: TGTGCCGGCAGCGCCGGGGGCTCTGGGACCAACGTCCTGACTTTC; CDR3 protein: CAGSAGGSGTNVLTF
clone size: .; V gene: TRBV11-3; J gene: TRBJ2-7; D gene: .; CDR3 DNA: TGTGCCAGCATCTACGCCGGGACAAGGGGCTACGAGCAGTACTTC; CDR3 protein: CASIYAGTRGYEQYF
clone size: many; V gene: TRBV6-5; J gene: TRBJ2-2; D gene: .; CDR3 DNA: TGTGCCAGCAGTTACTCCCTCGGGTATGGGGAGCTGTTTTTT; CDR3 protein: CASSYSLGYGELFF
clone size: .; V gene: TRBV30; J gene: TRBJ2-7; D gene: .; CDR3 DNA: TGTGCCTGGAGTGGACAAAGCTCCTACGAGCAGTACTTC; CDR3 protein: CAWSGQSSYEQYF
clone size: many; V gene: TRBV6-1; J gene: TRBJ1-1; D gene: .; CDR3 DNA: TGTGCCAGCAGTGAATGGCGGGCAACCACTGAAGCTTTCTTT; CDR3 protein: CASSEWRATTEAFF
clone size: few; V gene: TRBV3-1; J gene: TRBJ2-1; D gene: TRBD2; CDR3 DNA: TGTGCCAGCAGCCAAGAGTGGCGGGAGGCGGTTTTCAATGAGCAGTTCTTC; CDR3 protein: CASSQEWREAVFNEQFF